A single T cell receptor (beta chain) is shown here with its context. Its antigen remains undetermined. Per-base quality was not reported, and no clone a single base away is much larger than it. The immunoSEQ assay at survey resolution was used to sequence TCRbeta rearrangements from genomic DNA. The authors' pipeline ran thus. In the TCR sequencing data, the lowest productive clonotype frequency that could be detected was 2.59 x 10-5. Analyses included only productive TCRbeta rearrangements, meaning complete and in-frame sequences. Simpson clonality, calculated in the immunoSEQ Analyzer version 3.0, was used as the measure of sample clonality. Based on frequency, clones were grouped as very rare, small, medium, large (1-20%) or hyperexpanded (>20%). Generation probabilities were estimated with OLGA 1.2.3, V-gene circos plots were made with VDJtools, specificities were searched in VDJdb, and CDR3 motifs were identified with GLIPH. In its TCRdb copy, this immuneACCESS table keeps in-frame sequences only and misses some clones. Where compared with another copy, unresolved V genes explain less than half of these, and the others have no known cause. V, J and clone size are taken as reported in that table, and D and trimming were inferred from the DNA itself. The sample table records fewer than 40,000 clones; less than 85% of these occur just once. The top ten hold roughly 6.9% of the sample.

The CDR3 holds 14 amino acids from the cysteine to the phenylalanine. The CDR3 DNA has 42 bases and is translated from base 1. CDR1 and CDR2, per the germline V gene (reference sequence), are LNHNV and YYDKDF. For this chain, trimming is 5 bases at the V end and 5 bases at the J end, and the number of junction bases without a gene match is 4. The healthy control group was made up of roughly 34 blood donors, and the Finnish Red Cross blood service supplied their buffy coats. All TCR-sequenced material derived from peripheral blood: patient blood samples and healthy donor buffy coats. Ficoll-Hypaque gradient centrifugation was used to isolate peripheral blood mononuclear cells. Magnetic purification was used to isolate CD4+ cells from the buffy coats of the healthy controls. The Gentra Puregene Cell and Tissue kit was used to extract genomic DNA, and a Qubit 2.0 fluorometer was used to measure the amount of genomic DNA.

This entry is derived from a study of STAT5B mutations in CD4+ large granular lymphocyte leukemia (dated by TCRdb to 2021 to 2024). Looking at the study overall: Among the healthy controls, the CDR3 'QG' motif was associated with a particular HLA allele. Flow cytometry on FACSCanto II or FACSVerse confirmed that purified fractions exceeded 95% purity among lymphocytes. The study compared the TCRbeta repertoires of patients with CD4+ T-cell large granular lymphocyte leukemia against the TCRbeta repertoires of healthy blood donors. Summary of the overall study and its limitations: The main leukemic clonotypes were found to be private to each patient, although approximately 25% of the main leukemic clonotypes were detected at low frequency in the non-leukemic repertoires of other patients. Data were not HLA-matched; higher clonality in CD4+ versus CD8+ T-LGLL could reflect the relatively small sample size. Compared with healthy CD4+ repertoires, CD4-sorted patient repertoires appeared more clonal, and this difference remained even after the putative leukemic clones were removed. TRBV06-family usage was enriched among the top patient clones (8/27) compared with healthy controls (2/35).

Recombination connected TRBV15 to TRBJ2-2; 8 central nucleotides agree with TRBD2. Sequenced input: CD4+ T cells from blood buffy coats. This clonotype was obtained from a human donor in good health. The CDR3 is CATSPAGATGELFF. The DNA sequence reads TGTGCCACCAGCCCAGCGGGAGCGACCGGGGAGCTGTTTTTT.